A single sample gave rise to the 16 T cell receptor beta chains below, sequenced in a study of T cell repertoires in cytomegalovirus infection. Antigens of these TCRs are unknown. TCRdb recomputed calls from the reads with MiXCR, one row per CDR3 protein. This sample carries 100,000 to 150,000 distinct CDR3 sequences, more than 20% of them seen once, and the ten largest clones take approximately 35%. What was sequenced was PBMCs, sequenced either directly or after in vitro stimulation (not recorded which). Receptors originate from a human donor in good health (CMV status not recorded). Some clones in this sample may be carry-over from other donors' samples.

This clonotype was observed a handful of times. J is TRBJ2-1 and V is TRBV6-2 or TRBV6-3; no definite D call. The CDR3 length is 16 residues. Germline CDR1 reads MNHEY; CDR2 reads SVGEGT. V lost 2 bases and J 2 bases, leaving 13 bases between the germline ends. Written as DNA, the CDR3 is TGTGCCAGCAGTTACAAGATCGGAAGTACCTACAATGAGCAGTTCTTC. Translating it yields CASSYKIGSTYNEQFF.

In this sample, this clonotype turned up a few times. The chain carries TRBV5-1 and TRBJ2-5, with a possible D match to TRBD1 (5 bases). CDR1 is SGHRS, CDR2 YFSETQ, per germline. The germline V and J ends were trimmed by 0 bases and 2 bases, with 11 bases remaining between them. The CDR3 extends over 15 amino acids. CDR3 sequence reads: CASSLVATGQETQYF. DNA of the CDR3: TGCGCCAGCAGCTTGGTGGCCACAGGACAAGAGACCCAGTACTTC.

This clonotype was seen only a few times. The chain has TRBV6-6 and TRBJ2-1, with D possibly matching TRBD2 (5 bases). CDR1 MNHNY and CDR2 SVGAGI come from the germline V gene (reference sequence). The V end was cut by 0 bases, the J end by 0 bases, with 9 bases between. CDR3 length: 16 amino acids. The DNA for the CDR3 is TGTGCCAGCAGTTACTCGACGGGGTCCTCCTACAATGAGCAGTTCTTC. Amino acids: CASSYSTGSSYNEQFF.

The sample holds a few counts of this clonotype. The chain is built from TRBV14 and TRBJ1-1; 7 positions agree with TRBD1. From germline, CDR1 is SGHDN and CDR2 FVKESK. This CDR3 region has 17 residues. The V and J ends lost 0 bases and 4 bases, in that order; junction bases with no gene match: 11. The CDR3 sequence is CASSQDRGRGWSTEAFF. The DNA for the CDR3 is TGTGCCAGCAGCCAAGATCGGGGCAGGGGGTGGAGCACTGAAGCTTTCTTT.

There are a few counts of this clonotype. The V and J genes are TRBV2 and TRBJ2-4, with TRBD1 identical over 8 bases. Germline V gene sequence: CDR1 SNHLY, CDR2 FYNNEI. With V trimmed by 0 bases and J by 6 bases, 10 bases remained unmatched. CDR3 length: 17 amino acids. In DNA form, the CDR3 reads TGTGCCAGCAGTGAAGCCAGGGGGCGCGTCGAGGTAAACATTCAGTACTTC. Amino acids: CASSEARGRVEVNIQYF. Combining the CDR3 with reference TRBV2 and TRBJ2-4 gives the whole variable domain EPEVTQTPSHQVTQMGQEVILRCVPISNHLYFYWYRQILGQKVEFLVSFYNNEISEKSEIFDDQFSVERPDGSNFTLKIRSTKLEDSAMYFCASSEARGRVEVNIQYFGAGTRLSVL.

There are a few counts of this clonotype. The chain links TRBV9 to TRBJ1-4; 9 bases line up with TRBD1. V was clipped by 2 bases and J by 7 bases; unmatched bases: 6. Germline-derived CDR1 and CDR2 are SGDLS and YYNGEE. The CDR3 consists of 15 residues. CDR3 sequence: CASSVADRGREKLFF. CDR3 in DNA: TGTGCCAGCAGCGTTGCGGACAGGGGTCGTGAAAAACTGTTTTTT.

This chain uses TRBV20-1 with TRBJ1-1; D is perhaps TRBD1 (6 bases). This CDR3 is 12 amino acids long. V was shortened by 6 bases and J by 4 bases, with 12 bases between the two germline ends. CDR1 is DFQATT, CDR2 SNEGSKA, per germline (reference sequence). The CDR3 loop reads CSATQGGTEAFF. As DNA, the CDR3 is TGCAGTGCGACACAAGGGGGCACTGAAGCTTTCTTT.

This clonotype was counted only a few times. CDR3 protein: CATSRVGGGEQFF. The CDR3 nucleotides are TGTGCCACCAGCAGAGTGGGGGGGGGTGAGCAGTTCTTC. The chain combines TRBV15 with TRBJ2-1, with TRBD2 identical over 7 bases. The CDR3 loop spans 13 amino acids. J lost 9 bases, V lost 1 base, and 3 bases had no gene match. CDR1 is LNHNV and CDR2 is YYDKDF in the germline V gene (reference sequence).

The rearrangement links TRBV20-1 to TRBJ1-1, with TRBD1 matching over 8 bases. J lost 5 bases, V lost 0 bases, and 8 bases had no gene match. Germline lookup yields CDR1 DFQATT and CDR2 SNEGSKA (reference sequence). The CDR3 is made up of 15 amino acids. The CDR3 is CSARDFDRGGTEAFF. CDR3 nucleotide sequence: TGCAGTGCTAGAGACTTTGACAGGGGAGGGACTGAAGCTTTCTTT.

This sequence joins TRBV19 and TRBJ2-4, with D unclear. CDR3 length: 17 amino acids. Per germline, CDR1 LNHDA and CDR2 SQIVND (reference sequence). The V gene lost 3 bases and the J gene lost 0 bases, with 15 bases spanning the gap. The CDR3 bases are TGTGCCAGTAGTATTGTATTCTCCAAACTAGCCAAAAACATTCAGTACTTC. It is translated as CASSIVFSKLAKNIQYF.

This clonotype was found many times. The chain combines TRBV30 with TRBJ1-5; possible D gene TRBD1, 6 bases. This CDR3 region has 13 residues. Germline loops: CDR1 GTSNPN, CDR2 SVGIG (reference sequence). The V gene lost 5 bases and the J gene lost 4 bases, with 12 bases spanning the gap. The DNA for the CDR3 is TGTGCCTGGGCCGGGACATATAATCAGCCCCAGCATTTT. This encodes CAWAGTYNQPQHF.

The chain is built from TRBV7-2 and TRBJ2-1; possibly TRBD2 for D (5 bases). Deletions cut 1 base from V and 9 bases from J, with 16 bases between. Looked up from germline, CDR1 is SGHTA and CDR2 is FQGNSA. The CDR3 length is 15 residues. CDR3 in amino acids: CASSLGSLRVGEQFF. CDR3 nucleotides: TGTGCCAGCAGCTTAGGCAGCTTGCGGGTCGGTGAGCAGTTCTTC.

This chain connects TRBV6-2 or TRBV6-3 to TRBJ2-1; D gene uncertain. V gave up 8 bases and J gave up 4 bases, with 9 bases separating them. Germline V CDR1 and CDR2: MNHEY, SVGEGT. There are 12 residues in the CDR3. DNA of the CDR3: TGTGCCAGCCTAGACGAATACAATGAGCAGTTCTTC. Translated: CASLDEYNEQFF.

V is TRBV5-4 and J is TRBJ2-1, with D perhaps TRBD2 (5 bases). Trimming left V 0 bases short and J 0 bases short, with 10 bases between. Per the germline V gene, CDR1 is SGHNT and CDR2 is YYREEE (reference sequence). The CDR3 contains 16 residues. CDR3 nucleotide sequence: TGTGCCAGCAGCTTGGATCGGGGTAGCTCCTACAATGAGCAGTTCTTC. It encodes CASSLDRGSSYNEQFF.

This clonotype was counted between two and nine times. The chain recombines TRBV11-3 with TRBJ2-5; D is unresolved. The CDR3 totals 11 residues. Trimming left V 4 bases short and J 5 bases short, with 5 bases between. Per the germline V gene, CDR1 is SGHNT and CDR2 is YENEEA. The CDR3 DNA follows: TGTGCCAGCAGCTCCACGGAGACCCAGTACTTC. Protein sequence: CASSSTETQYF.

The chain is built from TRBV20-1 and TRBJ2-3; D may be TRBD1 (5 bases). Trimming pared 1 base from V and 3 bases from J, leaving 11 bases between. The CDR3 runs 14 residues. The V gene's germline CDR1 is DFQATT and CDR2 SNEGSKA (reference sequence). CDR3 coding DNA: TGCAGTGCTAGAGTAGGGGAAAGGACAGATACGCAGTATTTT. It translates to CSARVGERTDTQYF.